This T cell receptor beta chain came from a study of beta chain features in type 1 diabetes. The sequenced template was cDNA made from the entire isolated RNA. TCRdb's copy holds only in-frame clones and misses some; the assay was immunoSEQ multiplex PCR. In the table there are around 280,000 clones, 15% of which are singletons. Remarks on this clone: Its antigen is as yet unknown.

The ends lost 5 bases at V and 2 bases at J; junction bases unmatched: 4. The CDR3 consists of 16 residues. From germline, CDR1 is SSHAT and CDR2 FNYEAQ (reference sequence). Findings of the study overall: In every one of the four CD4+ subsets, TCRB CDR3s were moderately but significantly shorter in Type 1 diabetes patients. Because the template was cDNA, high-expressing cells might be over-represented. Naive, central memory and regulatory TCRB repertoires appeared more similar among patients than healthy donors.

The chain joins TRBV7-7 to TRBJ2-5; TRBD2 matches 14 bases. The sequence derives from a young man with type 1 diabetes. Material for sequencing was naive CD4+ T cells from blood. CDR3 DNA sequence: TGTGCCAGCAGCAAAGGACTAGCGGGGGGACAAGAGACCCAGTACTTC. It translates to CASSKGLAGGQETQYF.